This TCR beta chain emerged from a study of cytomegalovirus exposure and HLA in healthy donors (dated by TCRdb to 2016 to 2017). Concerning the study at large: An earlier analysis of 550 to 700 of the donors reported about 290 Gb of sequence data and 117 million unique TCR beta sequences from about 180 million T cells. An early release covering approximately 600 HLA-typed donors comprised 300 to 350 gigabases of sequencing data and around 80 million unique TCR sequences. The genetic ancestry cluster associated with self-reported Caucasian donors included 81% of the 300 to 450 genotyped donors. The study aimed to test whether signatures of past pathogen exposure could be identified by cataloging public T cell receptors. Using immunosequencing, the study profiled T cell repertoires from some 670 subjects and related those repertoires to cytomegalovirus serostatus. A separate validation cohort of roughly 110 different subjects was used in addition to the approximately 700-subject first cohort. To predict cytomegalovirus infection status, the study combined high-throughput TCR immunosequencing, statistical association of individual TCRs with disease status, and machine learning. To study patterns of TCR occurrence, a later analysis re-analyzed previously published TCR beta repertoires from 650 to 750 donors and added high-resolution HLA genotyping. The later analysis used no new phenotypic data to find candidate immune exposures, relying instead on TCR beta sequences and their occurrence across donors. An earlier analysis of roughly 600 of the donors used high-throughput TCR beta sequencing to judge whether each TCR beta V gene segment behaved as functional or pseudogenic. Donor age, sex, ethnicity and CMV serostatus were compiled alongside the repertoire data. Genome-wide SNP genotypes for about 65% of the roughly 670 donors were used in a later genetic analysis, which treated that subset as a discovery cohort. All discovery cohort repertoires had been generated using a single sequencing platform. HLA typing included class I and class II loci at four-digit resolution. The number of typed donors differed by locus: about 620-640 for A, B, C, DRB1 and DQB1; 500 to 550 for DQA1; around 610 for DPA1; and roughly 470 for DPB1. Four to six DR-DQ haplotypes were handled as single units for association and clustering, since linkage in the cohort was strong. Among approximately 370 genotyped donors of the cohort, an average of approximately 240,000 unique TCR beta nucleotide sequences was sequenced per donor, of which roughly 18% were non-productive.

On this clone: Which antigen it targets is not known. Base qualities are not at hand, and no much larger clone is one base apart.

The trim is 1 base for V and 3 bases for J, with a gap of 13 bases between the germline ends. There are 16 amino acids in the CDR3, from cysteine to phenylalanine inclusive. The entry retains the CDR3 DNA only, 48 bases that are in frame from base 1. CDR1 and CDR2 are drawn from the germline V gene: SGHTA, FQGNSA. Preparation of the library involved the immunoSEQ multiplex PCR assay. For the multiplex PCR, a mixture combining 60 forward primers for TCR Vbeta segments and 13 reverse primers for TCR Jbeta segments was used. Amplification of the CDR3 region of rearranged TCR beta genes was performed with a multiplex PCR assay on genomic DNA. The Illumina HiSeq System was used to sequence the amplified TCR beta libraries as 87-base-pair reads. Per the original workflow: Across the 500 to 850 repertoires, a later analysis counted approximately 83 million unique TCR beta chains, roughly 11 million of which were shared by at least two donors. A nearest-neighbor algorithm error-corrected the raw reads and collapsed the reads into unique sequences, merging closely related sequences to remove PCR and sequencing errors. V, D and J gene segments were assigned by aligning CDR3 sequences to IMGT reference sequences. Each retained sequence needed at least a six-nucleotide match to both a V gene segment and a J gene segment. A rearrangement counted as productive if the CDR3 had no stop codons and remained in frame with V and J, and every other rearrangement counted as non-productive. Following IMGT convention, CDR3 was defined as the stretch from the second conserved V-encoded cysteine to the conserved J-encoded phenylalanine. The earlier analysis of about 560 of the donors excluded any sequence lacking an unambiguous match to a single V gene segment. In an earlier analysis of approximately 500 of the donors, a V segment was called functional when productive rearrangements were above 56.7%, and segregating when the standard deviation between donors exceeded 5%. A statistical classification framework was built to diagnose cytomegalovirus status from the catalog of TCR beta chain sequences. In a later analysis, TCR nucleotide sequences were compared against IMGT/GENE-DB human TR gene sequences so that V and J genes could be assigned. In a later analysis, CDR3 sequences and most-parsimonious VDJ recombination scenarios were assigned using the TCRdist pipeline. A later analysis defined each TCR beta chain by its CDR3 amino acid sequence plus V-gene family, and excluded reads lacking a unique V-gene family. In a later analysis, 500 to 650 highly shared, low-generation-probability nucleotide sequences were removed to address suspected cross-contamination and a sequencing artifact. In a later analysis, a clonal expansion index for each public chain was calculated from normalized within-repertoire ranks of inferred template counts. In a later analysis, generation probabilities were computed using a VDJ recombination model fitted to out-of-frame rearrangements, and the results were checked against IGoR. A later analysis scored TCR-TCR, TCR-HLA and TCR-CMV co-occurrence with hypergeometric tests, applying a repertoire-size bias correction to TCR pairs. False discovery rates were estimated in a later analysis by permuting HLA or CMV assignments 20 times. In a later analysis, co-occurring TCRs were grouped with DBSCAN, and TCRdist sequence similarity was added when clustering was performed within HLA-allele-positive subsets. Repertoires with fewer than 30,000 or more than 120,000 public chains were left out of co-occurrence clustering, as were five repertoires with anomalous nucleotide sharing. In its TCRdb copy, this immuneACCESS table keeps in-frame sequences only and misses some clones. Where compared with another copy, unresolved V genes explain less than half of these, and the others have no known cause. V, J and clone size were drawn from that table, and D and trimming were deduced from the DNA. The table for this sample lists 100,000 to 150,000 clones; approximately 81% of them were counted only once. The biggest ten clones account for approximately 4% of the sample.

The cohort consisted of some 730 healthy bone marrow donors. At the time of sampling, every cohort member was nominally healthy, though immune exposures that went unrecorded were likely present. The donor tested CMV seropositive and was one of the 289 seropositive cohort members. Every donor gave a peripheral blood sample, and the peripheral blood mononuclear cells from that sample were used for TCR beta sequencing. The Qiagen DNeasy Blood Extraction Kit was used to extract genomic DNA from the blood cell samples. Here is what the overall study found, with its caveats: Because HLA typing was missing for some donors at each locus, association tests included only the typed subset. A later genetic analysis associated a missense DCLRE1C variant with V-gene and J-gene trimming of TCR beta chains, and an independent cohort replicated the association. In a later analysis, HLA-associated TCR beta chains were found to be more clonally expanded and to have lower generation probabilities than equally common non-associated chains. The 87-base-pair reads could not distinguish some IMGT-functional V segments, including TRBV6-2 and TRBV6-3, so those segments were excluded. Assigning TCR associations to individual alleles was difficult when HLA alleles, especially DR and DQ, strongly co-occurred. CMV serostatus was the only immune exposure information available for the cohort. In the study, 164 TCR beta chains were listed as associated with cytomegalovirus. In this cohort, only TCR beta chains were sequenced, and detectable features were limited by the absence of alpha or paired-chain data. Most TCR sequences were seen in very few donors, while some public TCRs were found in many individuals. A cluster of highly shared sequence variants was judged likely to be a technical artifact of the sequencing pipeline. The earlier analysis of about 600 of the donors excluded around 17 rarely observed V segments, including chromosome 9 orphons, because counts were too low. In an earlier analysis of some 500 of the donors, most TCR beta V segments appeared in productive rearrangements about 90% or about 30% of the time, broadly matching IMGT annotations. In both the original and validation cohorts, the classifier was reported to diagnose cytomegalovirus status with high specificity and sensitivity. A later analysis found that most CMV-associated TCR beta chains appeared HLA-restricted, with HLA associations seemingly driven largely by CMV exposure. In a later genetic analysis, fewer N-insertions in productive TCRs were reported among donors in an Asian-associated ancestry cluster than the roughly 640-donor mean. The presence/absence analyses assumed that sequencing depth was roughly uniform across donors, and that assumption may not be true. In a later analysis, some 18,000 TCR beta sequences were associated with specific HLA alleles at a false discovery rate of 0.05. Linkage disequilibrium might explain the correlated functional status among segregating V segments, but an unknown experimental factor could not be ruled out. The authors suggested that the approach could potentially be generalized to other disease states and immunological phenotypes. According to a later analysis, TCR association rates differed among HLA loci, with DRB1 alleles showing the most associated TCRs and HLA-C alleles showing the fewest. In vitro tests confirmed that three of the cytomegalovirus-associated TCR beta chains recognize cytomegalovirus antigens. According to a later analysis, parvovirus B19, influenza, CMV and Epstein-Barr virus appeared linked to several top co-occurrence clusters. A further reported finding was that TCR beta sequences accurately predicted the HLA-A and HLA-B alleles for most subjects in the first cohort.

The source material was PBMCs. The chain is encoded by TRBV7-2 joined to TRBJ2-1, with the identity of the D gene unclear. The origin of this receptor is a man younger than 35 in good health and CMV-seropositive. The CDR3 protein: CASSLGSVGRYNEQFF. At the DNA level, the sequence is TGTGCCAGCAGCTTAGGGAGTGTCGGCCGCTACAATGAGCAGTTCTTC. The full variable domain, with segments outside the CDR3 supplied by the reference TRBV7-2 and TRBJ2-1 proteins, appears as GAGVSQSPSNKVTEKGKDVELRCDPISGHTALYWYRQSLGQGLEFLIYFQGNSAPDKSGLPSDRFSAERTGGSVSTLTIQRTQQEDSAVYLCASSLGSVGRYNEQFFGPGTRLTVL.